The rows below give T cell receptor beta chains drawn from one sample of a study of blood T cells in healthy people across ages. TCRdb redid the calling of the 5' RACE reads with MiXCR, one entry per CDR3 protein. The data contain approximately 1,700,000 distinct CDR3 sequences, about 39% of them singletons. Sequenced: blood. The receptors originated from a human donor in good health. Both conserved end residues are part of each CDR3. The D gene is left open where the match is weak. Expanded clones get a size class; other rows say once, few or many, or leave the size out.

V	J	D	size	DNA	CDR3
TRBV3-1	TRBJ2-2	NA	NA	TGTGCCAGCAACGACGGGGGAACAGGGGCGGACGGGGAGCTGTTTTTT	CASNDGGTGADGELFF
TRBV20-1	TRBJ2-3	NA	many	TGCAGTGGATATGCCGGGGGTAGCACAGATACGCAGTATTTT	CSGYAGGSTDTQYF
TRBV29-1	TRBJ1-1	NA	few	TGCAGCGTTGATAGCAGGTTCGAGGGGGACACTGAAGCTTTCTTT	CSVDSRFEGDTEAFF
TRBV12-3/TRBV12-4	TRBJ2-3	NA	NA	TGTGCCAGTCACTTTGGGGTCTCCATTACAGATACGCAGTATTTT	CASHFGVSITDTQYF
TRBV10-3	TRBJ2-1	TRBD2	NA	TGTGCCATCCGAAGCGGGGGGGCGTCTAATGAGCAGTTCTTC	CAIRSGGASNEQFF
TRBV20-1	TRBJ2-3	NA	once	TGCAGTGCCGGCAGGTACACAGATACGCAGTATTTT	CSAGRYTDTQYF
TRBV5-1	TRBJ2-1	TRBD2	many	TGCGCCAGCAGCTTGCTGACTAGCGGGGGGGCCCGGGGTGAGCAGTTCTTC	CASSLLTSGGARGEQFF
TRBV7-2	TRBJ2-1	NA	NA	TGTGCCAGCAGCTTAGTCTATACGAATGAGCAGTTCTTC	CASSLVYTNEQFF
TRBV2	TRBJ2-4	NA	NA	TGTGCCAGTCGGACGGGGGAGCGGAACATTCAGTACTTC	CASRTGERNIQYF
TRBV9	TRBJ2-1	NA	few	TGTGCCAGCAGCGCACCTGGGGCGGGGAATCCCTCAAACAATGAGCAGTTCTTC	CASSAPGAGNPSNNEQFF
TRBV5-1	TRBJ2-5	TRBD2	NA	TGCGCCAGCAGCCCGGGACTAGCGGGAAGGCTTCAAGAGACCCAGTACTTC	CASSPGLAGRLQETQYF